The 29 T cell receptor beta chains below were found in one sample sequenced in a study of blood T cells in healthy people across ages. PCR was performed a second time for 7 to 11 cycles using a sample-barcoded 5' primer and a J-beta primer mix. TCRdb independently ran MiXCR on the 5' RACE reads; one entry per CDR3 protein. The table has some 1.6 million distinct CDR3 sequences, roughly 32% seen once; the top ten hold 11%. The specimen sequenced was blood. The receptors originated from a woman in her 30s in good health.

The chain combines TRBV20-1 with TRBJ2-1; tentatively, D is TRBD2 (5 bases). Per the germline V gene, CDR1 is DFQATT and CDR2 is SNEGSKA (reference sequence). The ends were cut back, 5 bases at V and 0 bases at J, with 14 bases in the middle. This CDR3 is built from 15 residues. DNA for the CDR3: TGCAGTGCTCTAAGACTATCCGGCTCCTACAATGAGCAGTTCTTC. It encodes CSALRLSGSYNEQFF.

Only a few counts were recorded for this clonotype. The genes are TRBV29-1 and TRBJ1-1, with a possible D match to TRBD1 (5 bases). V lost 4 bases, J lost 1 base, and 19 bases lay in between. The CDR3 is made up of 16 amino acids. Germline loops: CDR1 SQVTM, CDR2 ANQGSEA. The CDR3 here is CSVVGDRGFANTEAFF. The CDR3 DNA reads TGCAGCGTTGTGGGCGACAGAGGTTTCGCGAACACTGAAGCTTTCTTT.

The J gene is TRBJ2-1, the V gene TRBV10-3; the D gene could be TRBD1 or TRBD2 (5 bases each). V lost 2 bases to trimming and J lost 6 bases, with 5 bases between them. The CDR3 runs 12 residues. The germline V gene encodes CDR1 ENHRY and CDR2 SYGVKD. The CDR3 sequence is CAISEGGNEQFF. In DNA form, the CDR3 reads TGTGCCATCAGTGAGGGGGGCAATGAGCAGTTCTTC.

This clonotype was seen more than once but under ten times. Given a much more abundant clone one base away, this may be a read error. CDR3 bases: TGCAGCGTTGAATCAGGGACAGCCTACAATGAGCAGTACTTC. Its protein product is CSVESGTAYNEQYF. The V call is TRBV29-1, the J call TRBJ2-7, with TRBD1 identical over 7 bases. J was trimmed by 7 bases and V by 2 bases; bases with no gene match: 11. Germline V gene lookup returns CDR1 SQVTM and CDR2 ANQGSEA. CDR3 size: 14 residues.

The V and J genes are TRBV7-9 and TRBJ2-7; D gene unclear. The V end lost 4 bases, the J end lost 2 bases, and 15 bases lay between the germline ends. The germline V gene has CDR1 SEHNR and CDR2 FQNEAQ (reference sequence). This CDR3 is built from 15 residues. The CDR3 region has the DNA TGTGCCAGCAGCTCCACCCGGACGGGCACCTACGAGCAGTACTTC. Translating gives CASSSTRTGTYEQYF.

The V gene is TRBV5-1, the J gene TRBJ2-7, with 9 bases lining up with TRBD1. V lost 1 base and J lost 7; bases outside the gene matches: 6. Germline loops: CDR1 SGHRS, CDR2 YFSETQ. The length of the CDR3 is 14 residues. This chain's CDR3 is CASSLIGTGNEQYF. The CDR3 DNA follows: TGCGCCAGCAGCTTGATAGGGACAGGGAATGAGCAGTACTTC.

The CDR3 DNA reads TGTGCCAGCAGCACAAGACTAGCGGGAGGTAACAATGAGCAGTTCTTC. It yields the protein CASSTRLAGGNNEQFF. J is TRBJ2-1 and V is TRBV11-3, with TRBD2 matching 13 bases. This CDR3 is 16 amino acids long. The germline V gene encodes CDR1 SGHNT and CDR2 YENEEA. V was clipped by 5 bases and J by 5 bases; unmatched bases: 6.

The CDR3 nucleotides read TGCGCCAGCAGCCCCGGGACAGGGGGCCTCCTCGAGCAGTACTTC. It is translated as CASSPGTGGLLEQYF. This chain uses TRBV5-1 with TRBJ2-7, with TRBD1 matching over 12 bases. This CDR3 region has 15 residues. V was pared by 4 bases and J by 6 bases, with 8 bases of the junction left unmatched. Germline CDR1 and CDR2: SGHRS and YFSETQ. Full variable domain (outside the CDR3, taken from reference TRBV5-1 and TRBJ2-7): KAGVTQTPRYLIKTRGQQVTLSCSPISGHRSVSWYQQTPGQGLQFLFEYFSETQRNKGNFPGRFSGRQFSNSRSEMNVSTLELGDSALYLCASSPGTGGLLEQYFGPGTRLTVT.

The V gene is TRBV20-1, the J gene TRBJ2-1, with D perhaps matching TRBD2 (6 bases). The tail of the sequence fits TRBJ2-7 better, so the J call may be wrong. The CDR3 contains 12 residues. From germline, CDR1 is DFQATT and CDR2 SNEGSKA (reference sequence). In nucleotides, the CDR3 is TGCAGTGCTCCACTAGCTTACAATGAGCAGTACTTC. This encodes CSAPLAYNEQYF.

This clonotype was detected only a few times. V usage is TRBV3-1 and J usage is TRBJ1-2; D not certain. Germline loops: CDR1 LGHDT, CDR2 YNNKEL (reference sequence). The CDR3 is made up of 17 amino acids. The germline V and J ends were trimmed by 3 bases and 2 bases, with 19 bases remaining between them. Written as DNA, the CDR3 is TGTGCCAGCAGCCAGACTGGACTGTCCACCTCCAACTATGGCTACACCTTC. It translates to CASSQTGLSTSNYGYTF.

In this sample, this clonotype turned up a few times. The DNA for the CDR3 is TGTGCCAGCAGTTGGGCAGGGGGCAATGTCGAGCAGTACTTC. It is translated as CASSWAGGNVEQYF. The chain joins TRBV12-3 or TRBV12-4 to TRBJ2-7, with 8 bases identical to TRBD1. The CDR3 has 14 residues. V was pared by 4 bases and J by 6 bases, with 8 bases of the junction left unmatched.

The rearrangement links TRBV6-1 to TRBJ2-3; D might be TRBD2 (5 bases). Trimming removed 8 bases from V and 0 bases from J, with 15 bases in between. The CDR3 has 15 residues. Germline CDR1 reads MNHNS; CDR2 reads SASEGT. The CDR3 region has the DNA TGTGCCAGCCTAACTGGCGGGTCTAGCACAGATACGCAGTATTTT. Translation gives CASLTGGSSTDTQYF.

This clonotype has more than one count but fewer than ten. The chain combines TRBV20-1 with TRBJ2-1; 7 bases line up with TRBD2. Germline CDR1 DFQATT, CDR2 SNEGSKA (reference sequence). After removal of 1 base from V and 3 bases from J, the junction contained 6 bases not matched to a gene. The CDR3 consists of 15 residues. CDR3 DNA sequence: TGCAGTGCTAGAGGGGGGACTACGGACTACAATGAGCAGTTCTTC. It specifies CSARGGTTDYNEQFF.

The chain is built from TRBV29-1 and TRBJ2-1; TRBD2 aligns across 8 bases. The germline gives CDR1 SQVTM, CDR2 ANQGSEA. This CDR3 has 16 amino acids. After removal of 7 bases from V and 5 bases from J, the junction contained 16 bases not matched to a gene. Written as DNA, the CDR3 is TGCAGCGCTATTCCGGTACGGGGGGGCCCCCACAATGAGCAGTTCTTC. The encoded protein is CSAIPVRGGPHNEQFF.

The rearrangement joins TRBV7-2 to TRBJ2-1; 8 bases agree with TRBD1. The V gene end was trimmed by 4 bases and the J gene end by 9 bases; junction bases not matched to a gene: 8. The CDR3 contains 14 residues. Germline loops: CDR1 SGHTA, CDR2 FQGNSA. As DNA, the CDR3 is TGTGCCAGCAGCTACCGGACAGGGTGGGGTGAGCAGTTCTTC. This codes for CASSYRTGWGEQFF.

The sample holds a few counts of this clonotype. The chain employs TRBV7-9 and TRBJ1-4; 10 positions match TRBD1. CDR3 size: 12 residues. Germline V lookup: CDR1 SEHNR, CDR2 FQNEAQ (reference sequence). V lost 5 bases to trimming and J lost 10 bases; unmatched junction nucleotides: 1. The CDR3 reads CASSRDRGKLFF. CDR3 coding DNA: TGTGCCAGCAGCCGGGACAGGGGAAAACTGTTTTTT.

This clonotype was recorded a few times. The V gene is TRBV5-6, the J gene TRBJ2-7; no clear D gene. CDR1 and CDR2 from the germline V gene are SGHDT and YYEEEE. V shed 5 bases and J shed 3 bases, with 15 bases lying between them. The CDR3 covers 14 residues. CDR3 DNA: TGTGCCAGCAGTTCCACCTTGGACCTCTACGAGCAGTACTTC. Protein: CASSSTLDLYEQYF. The full variable domain, rest sourced from reference TRBV5-6 and TRBJ2-7, is DAGVTQSPTHLIKTRGQQVTLRCSPKSGHDTVSWYQQALGQGPQFIFQYYEEEERQRGNFPDRFSGHQFPNYSSELNVNALLLGDSALYLCASSSTLDLYEQYFGPGTRLTVT.

This clonotype was observed many times. V usage is TRBV10-2 and J usage is TRBJ2-3; 7 nucleotides agree with TRBD2. The assigned J gene may be wrong: the sequence end matches TRBJ2-5 better. The CDR3 totals 14 residues. CDR1 WSHSY and CDR2 SAAADI come from the germline V gene. CDR3 loop: CASSPGLGGGTQYF. CDR3 DNA: TGCGCCAGCAGTCCGGGACTGGGCGGGGGGACCCAGTACTTC.

This rearrangement joins TRBV4-1 to TRBJ1-4; 7 nucleotides match TRBD1. This CDR3 comprises 17 residues. Germline loops: CDR1 MGHRA, CDR2 YSYEKL. V lost 1 base, J lost 8 bases, and 13 bases stayed unmatched. CDR3 residues: CASSQAPGQKRGEKLFF. The CDR3 nucleotides are TGCGCCAGCAGCCAAGCTCCGGGACAGAAGAGGGGGGAAAAACTGTTTTTT.

This clonotype has only a few counts. This rearrangement joins TRBV7-9 to TRBJ2-1; TRBD2 matches at 11 bases. The germline V gene has CDR1 SEHNR and CDR2 FQNEAQ (reference sequence). Losses at the gene ends were 2 bases for V and 4 bases for J; bases not matched to a gene: 4. The CDR3 contains 16 residues. This CDR3 is CASSLLSGRGYNEQFF. Here the CDR3 DNA reads TGTGCCAGCAGCTTACTTAGCGGGAGGGGTTACAATGAGCAGTTCTTC.

This clonotype was detected once. The chain couples TRBV24-1 to TRBJ2-1; 10 nucleotides line up with TRBD2. The CDR3 has 16 amino acids. CDR1 and CDR2 (germline): KGHDR, SFDVKD. Trimming took 1 base from V and 12 from J; bases not matched to a gene: 11. CDR3 protein: CATSDLAGGSPPGQFF. The CDR3 nucleotides read TGTGCCACCAGTGATTTAGCGGGAGGGTCCCCTCCTGGGCAGTTCTTC.

This clonotype was counted only a few times. The V gene is TRBV30, the J gene TRBJ2-1, with TRBD2 matching over 7 bases. J gave up 9 bases and V 2 bases, and 4 bases lay outside the gene matches. The CDR3 has 12 amino acids. Germline V gene data show CDR1 as GTSNPN and CDR2 as SVGIG (reference sequence). The CDR3 region is CAWSLTGGEQFF. The CDR3 coding sequence is TGTGCCTGGAGTCTTACGGGGGGTGAGCAGTTCTTC.

This clonotype has more than one count but fewer than ten. The J gene is TRBJ2-7, the V gene TRBV14; D may be TRBD1 or TRBD2 (5 bases each). CDR3 size: 14 residues. Germline V gene lookup returns CDR1 SGHDN and CDR2 FVKESK. V was shortened by 2 bases and J by 0 bases, with 8 bases between the two germline ends. CDR3 coding DNA: TGTGCCAGCAGCCAATGGGGGAGCTCCTACGAGCAGTACTTC. Translation gives CASSQWGSSYEQYF.

The CDR3 sequence is CASSFRVQGDTEAFF. CDR3 bases: TGCGCCAGCAGCTTCCGCGTACAGGGGGACACTGAAGCTTTCTTT. The chain employs TRBV5-1 and TRBJ1-1, with 8 positions matching TRBD1. The CDR3 is 15 amino acids. J lost 3 bases, V lost 2 bases, and 6 bases had no gene match. Germline values: CDR1 SGHRS, CDR2 YFSETQ.

This chain connects TRBV20-1 to TRBJ1-1; D is undetermined. This CDR3 comprises 14 residues. Germline CDR1 reads DFQATT; CDR2 reads SNEGSKA (reference sequence). Between the trimmed V and J ends, which lost 4 bases and 0 bases, there was a span of 12 bases. DNA for the CDR3: TGCAGTGCTATCCCGACCTTTTTGAACACTGAAGCTTTCTTT. This translates into CSAIPTFLNTEAFF.

This clonotype was detected only a few times. This chain uses TRBV7-3 with TRBJ2-5; possibly TRBD1 for D (6 bases). Deletions cut 5 bases from V and 0 bases from J, with 13 bases between. The CDR3 totals 15 residues. The germline V gene has CDR1 SGHTA and CDR2 FQGTGA. The DNA of the CDR3 is TGTGCCAGCAGCCCGGACAGAACTAACCAAGAGACCCAGTACTTC. Residues: CASSPDRTNQETQYF.

This clonotype was detected a few times. The chain carries TRBV4-2 and TRBJ2-1; possibly TRBD2 for D (7 bases). The germline V gene has CDR1 LGHNA and CDR2 YNFKEQ. V was clipped by 1 base and J by 7 bases, with 20 bases between them. This CDR3 comprises 17 residues. CDR3 loop: CASSQVPLGGGLNEQFF. The CDR3 nucleotides are TGTGCCAGCAGCCAAGTCCCGCTTGGGGGGGGCCTGAATGAGCAGTTCTTC.

The table lists this clonotype with many counts. The V and J genes are TRBV12-3 or TRBV12-4 and TRBJ2-7; 10 positions agree with TRBD2. This CDR3 is built from 15 residues. J was trimmed by 0 bases and V by 6 bases; bases with no gene match: 5. CDR3 residues: CASSSGLAASYEQYF. The CDR3 DNA follows: TGTGCCAGCAGCTCCGGACTAGCGGCCTCCTACGAGCAGTACTTC.

The rearrangement links TRBV28 to TRBJ2-7; either TRBD1 or TRBD2 may fit D (5 bases each). Germline values: CDR1 MDHEN, CDR2 SYDVKM. This CDR3 contains 14 residues. The germline V and J ends were trimmed by 6 bases and 2 bases, with 14 bases remaining between them. The CDR3 loop reads CASRGVGATYEQYF. CDR3 DNA sequence: TGTGCCAGCAGGGGGGTGGGAGCGACCTACGAGCAGTACTTC. The full variable domain, rest sourced from reference TRBV28 and TRBJ2-7, is DVKVTQSSRYLVKRTGEKVFLECVQDMDHENMFWYRQDPGLGLRLIYFSYDVKMKEKGDIPEGYSVSREKKERFSLILESASTNQTSMYLCASRGVGATYEQYFGPGTRLTVT.